This T cell receptor (beta chain) was captured in a study of beta chain features in type 1 diabetes. Study conclusions and caveats: It was among patients, rather than healthy donors, that naive, central memory and Treg TCRB repertoires appeared more similar. Lower insertion and higher deletion counts appeared at VDJ junctions in type 1 diabetes patients.

CDR1 and CDR2 from the germline V gene are SGDLS and YYNGEE. Trimming at V came to 0 bases and at J to 8 bases, leaving 8 bases not matched to a gene. The CDR3 runs to 15 residues. Every isolated RNA sample was fully reverse transcribed, so sequencing captured expressed TCRB transcripts. Sequenced by immunoSEQ multiplex PCR; TCRdb stores in-frame clones only, minus some. The sample has hundreds of thousands of clones, under 8.5% seen once. At least ten counts were recorded for this clone. The antigen remains undetermined. Source material: central memory CD4+ T cells from blood. J is TRBJ2-4 and V is TRBV9, with 7 bases matching TRBD2. This sequence was found in a woman aged 18-30 years in good health. The CDR3 sequence: CASSVGTSRADIQYF. As DNA, the CDR3 is TGTGCCAGCAGCGTAGGGACTAGTCGGGCAGACATTCAGTACTTC.